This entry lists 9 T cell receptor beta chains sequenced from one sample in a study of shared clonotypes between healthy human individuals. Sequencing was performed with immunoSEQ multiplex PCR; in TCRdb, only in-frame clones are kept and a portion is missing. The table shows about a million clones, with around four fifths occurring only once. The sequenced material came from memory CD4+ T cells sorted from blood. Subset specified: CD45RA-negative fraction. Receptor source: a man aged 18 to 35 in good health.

The CDR3 loop is CASSTTGTGVNEQFF. CDR3 nucleotides: TGCGCCAGCAGCACCACCGGGACAGGTGTAAATGAGCAGTTCTTC. The chain has TRBV5-1 and TRBJ2-1, with 8 bases aligning to TRBD1. Germline CDR1 reads SGHRS; CDR2 reads YFSETQ. Trimming took 4 bases from V and 7 from J; bases not matched to a gene: 10. The CDR3 contains 15 residues.

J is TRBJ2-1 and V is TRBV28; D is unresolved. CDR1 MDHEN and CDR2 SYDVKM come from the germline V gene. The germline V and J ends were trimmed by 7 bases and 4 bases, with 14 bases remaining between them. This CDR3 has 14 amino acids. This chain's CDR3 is CASIRRSRYNEQFF. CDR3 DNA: TGTGCCAGCATCCGCCGTAGCCGGTACAATGAGCAGTTCTTC.

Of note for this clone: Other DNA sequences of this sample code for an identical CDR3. The CDR3, as DNA: TGTGCCATCAGTAGCACCGGGGAGCTGTTTTTT. Protein sequence: CAISSTGELFF. The chain employs TRBV10-3 and TRBJ2-2; no clear D gene. Germline V gene lookup returns CDR1 ENHRY and CDR2 SYGVKD. The CDR3 runs 11 residues. V gave up 5 bases and J gave up 4 bases, with 2 bases separating them.

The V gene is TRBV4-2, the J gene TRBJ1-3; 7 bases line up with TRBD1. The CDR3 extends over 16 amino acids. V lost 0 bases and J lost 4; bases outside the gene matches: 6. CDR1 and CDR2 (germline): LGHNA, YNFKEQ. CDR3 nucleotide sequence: TGTGCCAGCAGCCAAGATCGACAGGGCTTCGGAAACACCATATATTTT. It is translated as CASSQDRQGFGNTIYF.

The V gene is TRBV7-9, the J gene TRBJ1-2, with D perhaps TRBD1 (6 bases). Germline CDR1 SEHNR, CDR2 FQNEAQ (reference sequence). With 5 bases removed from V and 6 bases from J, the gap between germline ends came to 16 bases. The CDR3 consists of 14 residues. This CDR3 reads CASSPEWPGDGYTF. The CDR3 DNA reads TGTGCCAGCAGCCCGGAATGGCCAGGGGATGGCTACACCTTC.

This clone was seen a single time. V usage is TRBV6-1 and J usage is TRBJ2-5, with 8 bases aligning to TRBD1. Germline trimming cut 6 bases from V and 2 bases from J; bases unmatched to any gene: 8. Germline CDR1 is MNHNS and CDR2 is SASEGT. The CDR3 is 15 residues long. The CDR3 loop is CASRPGQGEQETQYF. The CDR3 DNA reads TGTGCCAGCAGGCCAGGACAGGGTGAACAAGAGACCCAGTACTTC.

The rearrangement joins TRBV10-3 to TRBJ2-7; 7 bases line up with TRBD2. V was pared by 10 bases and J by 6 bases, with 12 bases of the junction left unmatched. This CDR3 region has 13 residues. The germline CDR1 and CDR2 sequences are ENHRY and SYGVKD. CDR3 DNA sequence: TGTGCCACCGGGGGGTTGACCCCGGGCGAGCAGTACTTC. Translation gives CATGGLTPGEQYF.

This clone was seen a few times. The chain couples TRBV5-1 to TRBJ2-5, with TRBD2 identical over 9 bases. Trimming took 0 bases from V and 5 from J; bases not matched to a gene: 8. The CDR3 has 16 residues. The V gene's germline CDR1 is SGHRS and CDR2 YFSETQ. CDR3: CASSLDLRGGGETQYF. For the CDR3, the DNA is TGCGCCAGCAGCTTGGACTTGCGGGGGGGCGGTGAGACCCAGTACTTC.

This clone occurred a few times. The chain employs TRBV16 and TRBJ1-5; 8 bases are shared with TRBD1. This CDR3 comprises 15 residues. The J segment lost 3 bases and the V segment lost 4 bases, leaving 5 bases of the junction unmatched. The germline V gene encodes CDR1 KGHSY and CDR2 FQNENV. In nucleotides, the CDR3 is TGTGCCAGCAGCCTGGGACAGGTGGACAATCAGCCCCAGCATTTT. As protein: CASSLGQVDNQPQHF.